This T cell receptor (beta chain) is from a study of metastatic and nonmetastatic thyroid tumors. Study-level information: The comparison covered peripheral blood and tumor or nodule tissue in malignant and benign thyroid patients.

Note on this clone: Its cognate antigen is unknown.

Whole-study results and caveats: Patients with malignant thyroid tumors reportedly had significantly higher TCR beta diversity than those with benign nodules, in blood and tumor.

Not a single patient had been given any form of treatment at any point before undergoing thyroid surgery. TCRdb recomputed clones from the PCR reads via MiXCR. The sample carries 13,000 to 15,000 clones, 25% to 35% recorded once. The origin of this receptor is a female donor with papillary thyroid cancer or a benign thyroid nodule (not recorded which). Some clones in this sample may be carry-over from other donors' samples. Sequencing was carried out using blood.

The CDR3 region has the DNA TGCAGTGCTGGGACAGGGGGAACCTACGAGCAGTACTTC. Translated, it gives CSAGTGGTYEQYF. The chain carries TRBV20-1 and TRBJ2-7; 11 bases align to TRBD1. The CDR3 loop spans 13 amino acids. V dropped 5 bases and J dropped 2; count of bases not matched to a gene: 2. From germline, CDR1 is DFQATT and CDR2 SNEGSKA (reference sequence).